These 24 T cell receptor beta chains came from one sample sequenced in a study of T cells after yellow fever vaccination. TCRdb itself ran the 5' RACE reads through MiXCR, one entry per CDR3 protein. The table lists about 340,000 distinct CDR3 sequences, around 13% of them singletons, with approximately 3.4% in the top ten. Sequencing used CD4+ T cells sorted from PBMCs, obtained 15 days after the yellow fever booster vaccination. The receptors here all came from a man aged 18 to 29 who received the YFV17D yellow fever vaccine.

This clonotype was found many times. The chain uses TRBV12-3 or TRBV12-4 and TRBJ2-5, with TRBD1 identical over 8 bases. CDR3 length equals 15 residues. The junction had 7 bases not matched to a gene; V was cut back by 5 bases and J by 2 bases. The CDR3 is CASSLGQGLQETQYF. The CDR3 coding sequence is TGTGCCAGCAGTCTCGGACAGGGCCTTCAAGAGACCCAGTACTTC.

This clonotype has more than one count but fewer than ten. The rearrangement links TRBV6-2 or TRBV6-3 to TRBJ1-2; D not resolved. The V and J ends lost 6 bases and 2 bases respectively, with 10 bases between them. The CDR3 length is 13 residues. Germline CDR1 MNHEY, CDR2 SVGEGT. The CDR3 spells CASSVRINYGYTF. In DNA form, the CDR3 reads TGTGCCAGCAGCGTAAGGATAAACTATGGCTACACCTTC.

The rearrangement uses TRBV5-1 and TRBJ2-1; TRBD2 matches 12 bases. V lost 4 bases to trimming and J lost 5 bases; unmatched junction nucleotides: 10. Germline V gene lookup returns CDR1 SGHRS and CDR2 YFSETQ. The CDR3 is made up of 17 amino acids. The DNA of the CDR3 is TGCGCCAGCAGCCTACGACTAGCGGGGGATAACGACAATGAGCAGTTCTTC. It yields the protein CASSLRLAGDNDNEQFF.

The rearrangement uses TRBV4-1 and TRBJ2-1; 8 nucleotides match TRBD1. Germline CDR1 and CDR2: MGHRA and YSYEKL. V lost 0 bases, J lost 5 bases, and 3 bases stayed unmatched. The CDR3 sequence is 15 residues long. This CDR3 is CASSQEGQVDNEQFF. CDR3 sequence (DNA): TGCGCCAGCAGCCAAGAGGGACAGGTCGACAATGAGCAGTTCTTC.

This clonotype occurred a few times. The chain employs TRBV12-3 or TRBV12-4 and TRBJ2-2; perhaps TRBD1 as D (5 bases). V gave up 8 bases and J gave up 2 bases, with 12 bases separating them. This CDR3 is built from 14 residues. CDR3 residues: CASGRGINTGELFF. The DNA of the CDR3 is TGTGCCAGCGGTAGGGGTATTAACACCGGGGAGCTGTTTTTT.

This clonotype was counted a few times. The CDR3 DNA sequence: TGTGCCAGCAGTCCGCTTAGGTTCTATGGCTACACCTTC. Protein product: CASSPLRFYGYTF. V usage is TRBV12-3 or TRBV12-4 and J usage is TRBJ1-2; D is undetermined. V lost 5 bases and J 4 bases, leaving 11 bases between the germline ends. The length of the CDR3 is 13 residues.

This clonotype occurred many times. The chain is built from TRBV4-3 and TRBJ2-3; 9 bases fit TRBD2. Losses at the gene ends were 0 bases for V and 1 base for J; bases not matched to a gene: 5. Germline V gene data show CDR1 as LGHNA and CDR2 as YSLEER. The CDR3 loop spans 17 amino acids. The CDR3 coding sequence is TGCGCCAGCAGCCAAGATCGAGCGGGGGGTGGCACAGATACGCAGTATTTT. Its protein is CASSQDRAGGGTDTQYF.

The table lists this clonotype with many counts. The chain is built from TRBV10-3 and TRBJ1-2, with TRBD1 matching 9 bases. The CDR3 consists of 17 residues. Germline assignment: CDR1 ENHRY and CDR2 SYGVKD. Unmatched junction bases numbered 18, after V lost 7 bases and J lost 6 bases. The CDR3 spells CAIKPLAGTGKEHGYTF. The CDR3 DNA reads as TGTGCCATCAAACCCCTGGCTGGGACAGGGAAGGAACATGGCTACACCTTC.

This chain uses TRBV5-4 with TRBJ2-3; weak D call: TRBD1 (6 bases). Trimming took 0 bases from V and 9 from J, leaving 17 bases between them. The CDR3 spans 15 residues. The germline V gene encodes CDR1 SGHNT and CDR2 YYREEE (reference sequence). The CDR3 loop reads CASSLAQWVGATQYF. The CDR3 coding sequence is TGTGCCAGCAGCTTGGCCCAGTGGGTGGGGGCAACGCAGTATTTT.

CDR3 in DNA: TGTGCCAGCAGCTCGGGGGGGGCCTGGAACACCGGGGAGCTGTTTTTT. Its protein product is CASSSGGAWNTGELFF. This chain connects TRBV5-8 to TRBJ2-2; 8 bases fit TRBD2. The CDR3 contains 16 residues. Germline CDR1 SGHTS, CDR2 YDEGEE. V gave up 3 bases and J gave up 1 base; unmatched junction bases: 5.

The rearrangement links TRBV5-1 to TRBJ2-7; TRBD1 agrees at 11 bases. This CDR3 has 16 amino acids. Unmatched junction bases numbered 12, after V lost 4 bases and J lost 6 bases. Germline V gene sequence: CDR1 SGHRS, CDR2 YFSETQ. The CDR3 sequence: CASSVIVTGTGGEQYF. Here the CDR3 DNA reads TGCGCCAGCAGCGTCATAGTTACCGGGACAGGGGGCGAGCAGTACTTC. The entire variable domain, with the rest obtained from reference TRBV5-1 and TRBJ2-7, is as follows: KAGVTQTPRYLIKTRGQQVTLSCSPISGHRSVSWYQQTPGQGLQFLFEYFSETQRNKGNFPGRFSGRQFSNSRSEMNVSTLELGDSALYLCASSVIVTGTGGEQYFGPGTRLTVT.

There are a few counts of this clonotype. The rearrangement joins TRBV7-2 to TRBJ1-2; D possibly corresponds to TRBD1 (5 bases). CDR1 SGHTA and CDR2 FQGNSA come from the germline V gene. There are 14 residues in the CDR3. Trimming pared 3 bases from V and 3 bases from J, leaving 11 bases between. The CDR3 nucleotides read TGTGCCAGCAGCTTGGGGCAGGTGTACTATGGCTACACCTTC. The encoded protein is CASSLGQVYYGYTF.

In its sample, this clonotype was seen many times. This chain uses TRBV5-1 with TRBJ2-2; D is unclear. Trimming cost V 2 bases and J 7 bases, with 9 bases left between them. The CDR3 has 13 residues. Per the germline V gene, CDR1 is SGHRS and CDR2 is YFSETQ. The CDR3 DNA sequence: TGCGCCAGCAGCTTTGAAACGGTCGGGGAGCTGTTTTTT. Its translation: CASSFETVGELFF.

This clonotype appeared a few times. The chain combines TRBV7-8 with TRBJ2-2; maybe TRBD2 (5 bases). The CDR3 runs 15 residues. The V end was cut by 1 base, the J end by 3 bases, with 9 bases between. Germline V lookup: CDR1 SGHVS, CDR2 FQNEAQ. Here the CDR3 reads CASSLVRGYTGELFF. The CDR3 region has the DNA TGTGCCAGCAGCTTAGTCCGGGGTTACACCGGGGAGCTGTTTTTT.

This clonotype was picked up many times. J is TRBJ2-5 and V is TRBV12-3 or TRBV12-4, with 11 bases fitting TRBD2. The CDR3 consists of 13 residues. Trimming at V came to 6 bases and at J to 4 bases, leaving 1 base not matched to a gene. The CDR3 coding sequence is TGTGCCAGCAGACTAGCGGGGGCAGAGACCCAGTACTTC. This encodes CASRLAGAETQYF.

This clonotype was counted a few times. This sequence joins TRBV6-5 and TRBJ1-2; TRBD1 aligns across 8 bases. Germline V gene sequence: CDR1 MNHEY, CDR2 SVGAGI. The CDR3 sequence is 12 residues long. The V gene end was trimmed by 2 bases and the J gene end by 14 bases; junction bases not matched to a gene: 7. The DNA of the CDR3 is TGTGCCAGCAGTTACGGACAGGGCCGTGTGACCTTC. It yields the protein CASSYGQGRVTF.

The chain joins TRBV20-1 to TRBJ1-1; 8 bases are a match to TRBD1. CDR1 and CDR2 from the germline V gene are DFQATT and SNEGSKA (reference sequence). This CDR3 spans 15 amino acids. Losses at the gene ends were 6 bases for V and 1 base for J; bases not matched to a gene: 10. CDR3 DNA sequence: TGCAGTGCAAAACTACCGGGACAGGAGAACACTGAAGCTTTCTTT. Residues: CSAKLPGQENTEAFF.

CDR3: CASSVSVGERRWEQYV. The CDR3 DNA reads TGTGCCAGCAGTGTGAGCGTGGGGGAGCGGCGTTGGGAGCAGTACGTC. This chain joins TRBV6-1 and TRBJ2-7; D is perhaps TRBD1 or TRBD2 (5 bases each). Germline loops: CDR1 MNHNS, CDR2 SASEGT. The CDR3 sequence is 16 residues long. Deletions cut 4 bases from V and 7 bases from J, with 23 bases between.

The chain joins TRBV7-9 to TRBJ2-7; D gene unclear. Germline CDR1 SEHNR, CDR2 FQNEAQ (reference sequence). The CDR3 has 15 amino acids. V lost 1 base and J 12 bases, leaving 22 bases between the germline ends. In DNA form, the CDR3 reads TGTGCCAGCAGCTTAGGGTCGAGCGCTTTTACGAGCTGGTACGTC. Amino acid sequence: CASSLGSSAFTSWYV.

The chain recombines TRBV2 with TRBJ1-5, with D perhaps matching TRBD1 (5 bases). This CDR3 has 13 residues. The germline V and J ends were trimmed by 8 bases and 1 base, with 9 bases remaining between them. CDR1 and CDR2 (germline): SNHLY, FYNNEI. The CDR3 sequence is CASLRDSNQPQHF. CDR3 in DNA: TGTGCCAGCCTCCGGGACAGCAATCAGCCCCAGCATTTT.

The chain has TRBV2 and TRBJ2-5, with 7 bases matching TRBD2. CDR3 length: 14 residues. Unmatched junction bases numbered 7, after V lost 6 bases and J lost 3 bases. Germline V lookup: CDR1 SNHLY, CDR2 FYNNEI. CDR3 in amino acids: CASRALSGEETQYF. Here the CDR3 DNA reads TGTGCCAGCAGGGCTCTGAGCGGGGAAGAGACCCAGTACTTC.

A few counts support this clonotype. This chain connects TRBV5-8 to TRBJ1-2, with unresolved D. From germline, CDR1 is SGHTS and CDR2 YDEGEE. This CDR3 region has 13 residues. Trimming shortened V by 6 bases and J by 1 base, and 10 bases separated the two germline ends. CDR3 loop: CASTRTDNYGYTF. The CDR3 region has the DNA TGTGCCAGCACCAGGACGGATAACTATGGCTACACCTTC.

This clonotype occurred a few times. This chain uses TRBV7-9 with TRBJ1-5; TRBD1 agrees at 7 bases. V shed 4 bases, J shed 2 bases, and the junction held 8 bases outside the gene matches. The CDR3 is 16 residues long. The V gene's germline CDR1 is SEHNR and CDR2 FQNEAQ (reference sequence). CDR3 residues: CASSSHSDRGNQPQHF. The CDR3, as DNA: TGTGCCAGCAGCTCTCACTCTGACAGGGGCAATCAGCCCCAGCATTTT.

Many counts were recorded for this clonotype. This rearrangement joins TRBV7-2 to TRBJ2-1; possible D gene TRBD1, 5 bases. The CDR3 has 15 residues. Germline CDR1 reads SGHTA; CDR2 reads FQGNSA. Between the trimmed V and J ends, which lost 0 bases and 5 bases, there was a span of 11 bases. DNA for the CDR3: TGTGCCAGCAGCTTAGCTGGTACAGGTCACAATGAGCAGTTCTTC. Amino acid sequence: CASSLAGTGHNEQFF.